This is a list of T cell receptor beta chains from one sample in a study of graft-versus-host responses after intestinal transplantation. The table came from immunoSEQ multiplex PCR; TCRdb's copy has only in-frame clones and leaves some out. The table has some 40,000 clones, roughly nine tenths seen once; the top ten hold around 4.3%. The sequencing used PBMCs, collected 524 days after transplant. The source of these receptors is a human patient who received an intestinal transplant, so some T cells may come from the graft donor. CDR3s include the opening cysteine and the closing phenylalanine or tryptophan. D genes are given only for firm matches. The size field is filled for only some rows; it gives once, few, many or a size class.

v_gene,j_gene,d_gene,abundance,CDR3nt,CDR3aa
TRBV19,TRBJ2-1,TRBD2,.,TGTGCCAGTAGTCCCCGGACTAGCGGGTTCTACAATGAGCAGTTCTTC,CASSPRTSGFYNEQFF
TRBV19,TRBJ2-7,TRBD1,.,TGTGCCAGTAGTATAGGGGACAGCTTCTACGAGCAGTACTTC,CASSIGDSFYEQYF
TRBV6-5,TRBJ2-7,TRBD2,.,TGTGCCAGCAGTACCCGGACTAGCGTCACCTACGAGCAGTACTTC,CASSTRTSVTYEQYF
TRBV27,TRBJ2-5,.,.,TGTGCCAGCAGTAGGAGAGCACAAGAGACCCAGTACTTC,CASSRRAQETQYF
TRBV28,TRBJ2-4,.,.,TGTGCCAGCAGTCCTGACGGGGAAGGCAAAAACATTCAGTACTTC,CASSPDGEGKNIQYF
TRBV11-3,TRBJ2-7,TRBD2,once,TGTGCCAGCAGCCCCGGGACTAGCGGGAGGGATGAGCAGTACTTC,CASSPGTSGRDEQYF
TRBV7-2,TRBJ2-7,.,.,TGTGCCAGCAGCTTAGCGCAGCGCGAGCAGTACTTC,CASSLAQREQYF
TRBV7-9,TRBJ2-7,.,few,TGTGCCAGCAGCTTAGGGATGGGAGGCTCCTACGAGCAGTACTTC,CASSLGMGGSYEQYF
TRBV18,TRBJ1-1,.,.,TGTGCCAGCTTGCAGACGAACACTGAAGCTTTCTTT,CASLQTNTEAFF
TRBV5-1,TRBJ2-7,.,.,TGCGCCAGCAGCTTGGTAAGGGATACTGGATACGAGCAGTACTTC,CASSLVRDTGYEQYF
TRBV5-6,TRBJ1-4,TRBD1,.,TGTGCCAGCAGCGATTACAGGGGAGAGGGCCTTAATGAAAAACTGTTTTTT,CASSDYRGEGLNEKLFF
TRBV7-3,TRBJ2-1,TRBD2,.,TGTGCCAGCAGCATGCCAGCGGGAGGCTCCTACAATGAGCAGTTCTTC,CASSMPAGGSYNEQFF
TRBV27,TRBJ1-5,TRBD1,.,TGTGCCAGCAGAAAAACAGGGGTATGGAATCAGCCCCAGCATTTT,CASRKTGVWNQPQHF
TRBV5-8,TRBJ2-1,TRBD2,.,TGTGCCAGCAGCTTGCTAGCGGCAGTTTTCTTC,CASSLLAAVFF
TRBV30,TRBJ2-3,.,.,TGTGCCTGGAGGAGTCTAGCGAGCACAGATACGCAGTATTTT,CAWRSLASTDTQYF
TRBV28,TRBJ2-1,TRBD1,.,TGTGCCAGCAGTTTCCTAGGACAGGTTGGCGATGAGCAGTTCTTC,CASSFLGQVGDEQFF
TRBV18,TRBJ2-5,.,.,TGTGCCAGCTCACCACTTGGAGAAGAGACCCAGTACTTC,CASSPLGEETQYF
TRBV27,TRBJ2-2,TRBD1,.,TGTGCCAGCAGTCCCCGGACAGGGTTCGCCGGGGAGCTGTTTTTT,CASSPRTGFAGELFF
TRBV9,TRBJ2-5,.,.,TGTGCCAGCAGCCCGGGGACACACGCCTCTCCCCGGGAGACCCAGTACTTC,CASSPGTHASPRETQYF
TRBV28,TRBJ1-5,TRBD1,.,TGTGCCAGCAGTTCCTCAGGACAGGGTTGGAATCAGCCCCAGCATTTT,CASSSSGQGWNQPQHF
TRBV27,TRBJ2-5,.,.,TGTGCCAGCAGGCCACTAGGAGGGGAGACCCAGTACTTC,CASRPLGGETQYF
TRBV2,TRBJ2-3,TRBD2,.,TGTGCCAGCAGTGAAGGAGCGGGGACAGATACGCAGTATTTT,CASSEGAGTDTQYF